This T cell receptor (beta chain) was sequenced for a study of neurological immune-mediated disorders (dated by TCRdb to between 2018 and 2020). Background for the entire study: Peripheral blood TCR-beta repertoires from patients with HTLV-I-associated myelopathy (HAM/TSP), patients with multiple sclerosis, and healthy controls were compared in the study using UMI-based sequencing. The roughly 100 TCR-beta libraries covered PBMC samples along with longitudinal samples, technical triplicates, and paired sorted CD4+ and CD8+ T-cell subsets. The cohort included approximately 70 subjects: roughly 14 with HAM/TSP, approximately 34 with multiple sclerosis, and around 20 healthy controls.

Overall results and qualifications from the work: No identical CDR3 amino acid sequences were found to be shared among expanded clones across subjects, suggesting that TCR-beta repertoires were private in all groups. TCR clonal expansion was highest in HAM/TSP patients and lowest in MS patients, with MS patients falling below even healthy controls.

cDNA synthesis used template-switch 5'RACE with a primer carrying a 10-nucleotide random unique molecular identifier tagging each TCR transcript. Each sequencing run produced over 160 million TCR-beta sequences covering 15-18 subjects. Total RNA was extracted with the RNeasy kit. Using the KAPA Real-time Library Amplification kit, TCR-beta VDJ regions were amplified with primers for the TCR constant region and the 5'RACE anchor. A first PCR added sample indexes and Illumina adaptors, after which a second PCR increased the library yield. After Ampure bead purification, the TCR product of roughly 650 bp was size-selected on a 2% E-gel SizeSelection system. Before pooling, library quality was assessed on a Bioanalyzer, concentration was determined with Qubit, and library quantification was performed with the Kapa Library Quantification kit. Paired-end 2 x 150 bp sequencing of the libraries was performed on an Illumina HiSeq 2500. To increase sequence diversity, roughly 25-31% phiX was spiked into each library pool. The authors' analysis ran thus. The UMI-based MiGEC pipeline processed quality-filtered reads and removed over 80% of raw TCR sequences during error correction. VDJ genes were aligned to IMGT germline references, and clonotypes were defined by unique CDR3 amino acid sequence plus V-J genes. VDJtools evaluated clonal expansion, Shannon diversity and CDR3 relatedness (CalcPairwiseDistances, ClusterSamples); CLCbio workbench built phylogenetic trees. Expanded clones were defined as having at least 8 unique UMIs, based on coefficient-of-variation modelling across technical triplicates. Clones were called with MiXCR by TCRdb after fastp trimmed the public reads at Q25, and only in-frame beta chains were retained. When rows share a CDR3 protein, they turn into one entry using the most common DNA and genes. The V and J calls and clone size come from TCRdb's table, not from the authors' own analysis. The sample table holds 65,000 to 90,000 distinct CDR3 sequences, of which about 9.4% were seen once. Of the sample, around 1.8% is held by the ten largest clones.

With respect to this clonotype: Its target antigen remains unknown. The germline gene is not matched at one end of the junction; a read error may be the cause.

Healthy controls were blood bank volunteers in Maryland, USA. Unsorted PBMC libraries were generated from 2 million PBMCs stored in RNAlater at -80 °C until RNA extraction. PBMCs were separated from peripheral blood using Ficoll-Hypaque density gradient centrifugation and then cryopreserved in liquid nitrogen. Sequencing was performed on PBMCs. The clonotype comes from a man between 40 and 49 years old in good health.

The nucleotide sequence is given as TGTGCCACCCAAGAGTTCGGGCACTATGGTTACACCTTC. It translates to CATQEFGHYGYTF. The chain couples TRBV28 to TRBJ1-2, with the D gene call left open. CDR3 length: 13 amino acids, cysteine to phenylalanine. The CDR3 DNA has 39 bases and is translated from base 1. CDR1 and CDR2 are drawn from the germline V gene: MDHEN, SYDVKM.